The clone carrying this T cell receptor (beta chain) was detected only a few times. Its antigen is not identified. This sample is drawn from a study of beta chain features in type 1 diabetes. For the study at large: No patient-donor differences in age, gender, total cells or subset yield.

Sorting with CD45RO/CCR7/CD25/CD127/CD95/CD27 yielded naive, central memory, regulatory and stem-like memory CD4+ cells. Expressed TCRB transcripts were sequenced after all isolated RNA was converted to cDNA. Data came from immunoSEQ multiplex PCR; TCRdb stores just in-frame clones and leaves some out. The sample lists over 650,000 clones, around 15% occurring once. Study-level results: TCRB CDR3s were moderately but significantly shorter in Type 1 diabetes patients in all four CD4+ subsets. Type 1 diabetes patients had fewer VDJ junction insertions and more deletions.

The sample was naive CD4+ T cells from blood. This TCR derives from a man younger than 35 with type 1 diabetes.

Written as DNA, the CDR3 is TGTGCCAGCAGCCAAGGGGGAATACGGGAGACCCAGTACTTC. Amino acid sequence: CASSQGGIRETQYF. The chain recombines TRBV4-2 with TRBJ2-5; D gene ambiguous. Germline values: CDR1 LGHNA, CDR2 YNFKEQ. The CDR3 totals 14 residues. The V and J ends lost 1 base and 5 bases respectively, with 11 bases between them.